This TCR beta chain appears in the sequencing data of a study of blood T cell repertoires in COVID-19. As handled by the study authors: Cell counts per sample came from amplifying reference gene primers. Here immunoSEQ multiplex PCR was the method, and the copy in TCRdb shows in-frame clones only, minus some. The DNA gave D and trimming, while V, J and clone size come from that table. This table holds some 150,000 clones, 65% to 85% found once. The junction had 14 bases not matched to a gene; V was cut back by 4 bases and J by 9 bases. In germline, CDR1 is SGDLS, CDR2 YYNGEE. The length of the CDR3 is 15 residues.

The specimen was peripheral blood. The chain carries TRBV9 and TRBJ2-5, with TRBD1 identical over 8 bases. The clonotype comes from a woman aged 45-60 years with acute or convalescent COVID-19. The CDR3 sequence is CASSPLKGPDRAQYF. CDR3 nucleotides: TGTGCCAGCAGCCCACTGAAGGGCCCGGACAGGGCCCAGTACTTC.